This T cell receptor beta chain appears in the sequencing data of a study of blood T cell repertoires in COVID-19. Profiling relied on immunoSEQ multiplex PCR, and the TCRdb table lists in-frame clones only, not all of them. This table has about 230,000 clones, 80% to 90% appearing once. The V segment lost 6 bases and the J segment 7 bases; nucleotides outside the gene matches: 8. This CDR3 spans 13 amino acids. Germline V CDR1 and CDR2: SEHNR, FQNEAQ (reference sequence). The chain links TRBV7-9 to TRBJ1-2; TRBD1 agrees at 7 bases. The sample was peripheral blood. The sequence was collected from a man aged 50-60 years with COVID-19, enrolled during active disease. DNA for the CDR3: TGTGCCAGCAGGGGCACAGGGGTTGGTGGCTACACCTTC. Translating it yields CASRGTGVGGYTF.